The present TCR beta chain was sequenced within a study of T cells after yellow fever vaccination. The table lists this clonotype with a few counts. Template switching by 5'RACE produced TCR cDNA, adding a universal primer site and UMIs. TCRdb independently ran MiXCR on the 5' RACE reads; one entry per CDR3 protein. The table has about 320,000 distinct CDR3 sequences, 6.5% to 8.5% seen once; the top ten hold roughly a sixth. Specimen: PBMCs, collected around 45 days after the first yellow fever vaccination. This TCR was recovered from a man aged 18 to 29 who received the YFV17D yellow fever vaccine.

CDR3 in DNA: TGTGCCAGCAGCTTAGGTCCAGGGACAGGGTCGGAGGAGCTGTTTTTT. It codes for CASSLGPGTGSEELFF. The J gene is TRBJ2-2, the V gene TRBV7-3, with TRBD1 matching 9 bases. Looked up from germline, CDR1 is SGHTA and CDR2 is FQGTGA. The trim removed 2 bases at V and 10 bases at J, leaving 11 bases unmatched. This CDR3 is built from 16 residues.